A single sample is the source of the 24 T cell receptor beta chains below, sequenced in a study of cytomegalovirus exposure and HLA in healthy donors (dated by TCRdb to about 2017). Library method: the immunoSEQ multiplex PCR assay. For the multiplex PCR, a mixture combining 60 forward primers for TCR Vbeta segments and 13 reverse primers for TCR Jbeta segments was used. TCRdb limited this immuneACCESS table to in-frame rearrangements with V and J called. A share of clones is missing; checked studies link under half to unresolved V genes, and the rest is unexplained. The sample's table covers some 72,000 clones. The top ten constitute about 0.82% of the sample. What was sequenced was PBMCs. The receptors originated from a boy between 10 and 17 years old in good health and CMV-seronegative.

The V gene is TRBV7-9, the J gene TRBJ1-6; D is undetermined. CDR3 length: 13 residues. The V and J ends lost 5 bases and 9 bases respectively, with 11 bases between them. Germline V lookup: CDR1 SEHNR, CDR2 FQNEAQ (reference sequence). The CDR3 nucleotides read TGTGCCAGCAGCCTCTTTGAGGGTTCACCCCTCCACTTT. Its translation is CASSLFEGSPLHF.

The chain carries TRBV12-5 and TRBJ2-5; D is undetermined. CDR1 LGHNT and CDR2 FRNRAP come from the germline V gene. This CDR3 is 13 amino acids long. The V and J ends lost 5 bases and 3 bases respectively, with 10 bases between them. The CDR3 loop is CASGRQPEETQYF. The CDR3, as DNA: TGTGCTAGTGGTCGTCAACCAGAAGAGACCCAGTACTTC.

The chain carries TRBV2 and TRBJ1-1, with D maybe TRBD1 (5 bases). Trimming removed 2 bases at V and 5 bases at J, with 12 bases between. This CDR3 comprises 14 residues. The V gene's germline CDR1 is SNHLY and CDR2 FYNNEI. The CDR3 region has the DNA TGTGCCAGCAGTGAAACCGCTCGGGGGACTGAAGCTTTCTTT. This encodes CASSETARGTEAFF.

This chain connects TRBV5-4 to TRBJ2-5, with TRBD1 identical over 8 bases. V gave up 4 bases and J gave up 1 base; unmatched junction bases: 3. This CDR3 contains 14 residues. The germline gives CDR1 SGHNT, CDR2 YYREEE (reference sequence). The DNA for the CDR3 is TGTGCCAGCAGCCCGGGGACAGGCCAAGAGACCCAGTACTTC. Translating it yields CASSPGTGQETQYF.

The chain has TRBV27 and TRBJ2-5, with 8 bases matching TRBD1. The ends lost 5 bases at V and 4 bases at J; junction bases unmatched: 9. Germline CDR1 and CDR2: MNHEY and SMNVEV (reference sequence). This CDR3 has 15 amino acids. CDR3 loop: CASSNTAGGVETQYF. The CDR3 nucleotides read TGTGCCAGCAGTAATACGGCAGGGGGCGTAGAGACCCAGTACTTC.

The rearrangement links TRBV5-4 to TRBJ1-2; TRBD1 aligns across 9 bases. V dropped 5 bases and J dropped 8; count of bases not matched to a gene: 13. There are 15 residues in the CDR3. Germline assignment: CDR1 SGHNT and CDR2 YYREEE (reference sequence). The CDR3 sequence is CASSDGTGSTGGYTF. In nucleotides, the CDR3 is TGTGCCAGCAGTGATGGGACAGGGAGTACGGGAGGCTACACCTTC.

The chain joins TRBV5-1 to TRBJ2-5, with TRBD1 matching over 12 bases. CDR1 and CDR2 from the germline V gene are SGHRS and YFSETQ. V lost 4 bases, J lost 5 bases, and 9 bases stayed unmatched. The CDR3 spans 16 residues. CDR3 amino acids: CASSPGQGAQRETQYF. For the CDR3, the DNA is TGCGCCAGCAGCCCGGGACAGGGGGCGCAAAGGGAGACCCAGTACTTC. Drawing the rest from reference TRBV5-1 and TRBJ2-5, the complete variable domain is KAGVTQTPRYLIKTRGQQVTLSCSPISGHRSVSWYQQTPGQGLQFLFEYFSETQRNKGNFPGRFSGRQFSNSRSEMNVSTLELGDSALYLCASSPGQGAQRETQYFGPGTRLLVL.

A note on this clone: Other DNA variants within this sample encode the same CDR3. V gene TRBV30 combines with J gene TRBJ1-2; D is unresolved. V was trimmed by 1 base and J by 4 bases, leaving 10 bases between them. The CDR3 length is 13 residues. Germline CDR1 reads GTSNPN; CDR2 reads SVGIG (reference sequence). DNA for the CDR3: TGTGCCTGGAGTGGAACAGACCTCTATGGCTACACCTTC. As protein: CAWSGTDLYGYTF.

The chain combines TRBV7-9 with TRBJ2-1; 10 bases match TRBD2. With V trimmed by 5 bases and J by 7 bases, 11 bases remained unmatched. CDR1 and CDR2 from the germline V gene are SEHNR and FQNEAQ (reference sequence). The CDR3 length is 16 residues. The CDR3 here is CASSATSGRESNEQFF. CDR3 sequence (DNA): TGTGCCAGCAGCGCCACCAGCGGGAGGGAATCGAATGAGCAGTTCTTC.

The V call is TRBV29-1, the J call TRBJ1-1; 7 bases align to TRBD1. V shed 7 bases and J 0 bases; nucleotides not matched to a gene: 8. CDR3 length: 14 residues. CDR1 and CDR2 from the germline V gene are SQVTM and ANQGSEA. CDR3 coding DNA: TGCAGCGCTAACCGGGGACAGATGAACACTGAAGCTTTCTTT. Encoded protein: CSANRGQMNTEAFF.

The CDR3 nucleotides are TGCGCCAGCAGCCAAATCGGGGTTGGCGGGGAGCTGTTTTTT. It encodes CASSQIGVGGELFF. The chain links TRBV4-1 to TRBJ2-2, with D possibly being TRBD2 (5 bases). V dropped 2 bases and J dropped 7 bases, with 11 bases sitting between them. CDR1 is MGHRA, CDR2 YSYEKL, per germline. This CDR3 comprises 14 residues.

This chain connects TRBV30 to TRBJ1-4; 7 positions match TRBD1. CDR1 and CDR2 from the germline V gene are GTSNPN and SVGIG (reference sequence). CDR3 length equals 18 residues. V shed 0 bases, J shed 4 bases, and the junction held 14 bases outside the gene matches. The CDR3 loop reads CAWSVPTGARVINEKLFF. For the CDR3, the DNA is TGTGCCTGGAGTGTACCCACAGGGGCCCGAGTGATTAATGAAAAACTGTTTTTT.

This rearrangement joins TRBV7-6 to TRBJ2-7; TRBD2 matches at 9 bases. Trimming cost V 1 base and J 6 bases; bases outside gene matches: 4. This CDR3 has 14 residues. In germline, CDR1 is SGHVS, CDR2 FNYEAQ. The CDR3 region has the DNA TGTGCCAGCAGCTTAGGATCTAGCGGGACCGAGCAGTACTTC. Its protein product is CASSLGSSGTEQYF.

The gene calls are TRBV25-1 and TRBJ2-1; TRBD2 aligns across 10 bases. The V gene end was trimmed by 4 bases and the J gene end by 7 bases; junction bases not matched to a gene: 7. The germline V gene encodes CDR1 MGHDK and CDR2 SYGVNS. The CDR3 covers 15 residues. This CDR3 is CASSAGTSAHNEQFF. CDR3 bases: TGTGCCAGCAGTGCCGGGACTAGCGCACATAATGAGCAGTTCTTC.

The chain uses TRBV4-1 and TRBJ2-2; D may be TRBD1 (6 bases). Trimming removed 0 bases from V and 8 bases from J, with 22 bases in between. The CDR3 is made up of 18 amino acids. Germline-derived CDR1 and CDR2 are MGHRA and YSYEKL. The CDR3: CASSQDVSGRDMVGELFF. The DNA for the CDR3 is TGCGCCAGCAGCCAAGACGTCTCGGGCCGGGACATGGTAGGGGAGCTGTTTTTT.

This chain connects TRBV18 to TRBJ1-4, with unresolved D. The CDR3 loop spans 15 amino acids. Deletions cut 2 bases from V and 2 bases from J, with 9 bases between. Looked up from germline, CDR1 is KGHSH and CDR2 is LQKENI. The DNA of the CDR3 is TGTGCCAGCTCACCAGCGTCTTTGACTAATGAAAAACTGTTTTTT. As protein: CASSPASLTNEKLFF.

The V and J genes are TRBV6-6 and TRBJ2-2; the D is unclear. The CDR3 is 14 residues long. V was trimmed by 2 bases and J by 3 bases, leaving 7 bases between them. Germline CDR1 MNHNY, CDR2 SVGAGI (reference sequence). The CDR3 DNA sequence: TGTGCCAGCAGTTACGACACTTACACCGGGGAGCTGTTTTTT. Translating it yields CASSYDTYTGELFF.

The rearrangement joins TRBV5-1 to TRBJ2-5; 10 bases match TRBD1. The CDR3 is 16 amino acids. Losses at the gene ends were 4 bases for V and 5 bases for J; bases not matched to a gene: 11. Germline loops: CDR1 SGHRS, CDR2 YFSETQ. DNA of the CDR3: TGCGCCAGCAGCCCCCTCGAGACAGGGGGCAGGGAGACCCAGTACTTC. Translating gives CASSPLETGGRETQYF.

The CDR3 loop is CASSNTGQSGELFF. The CDR3, as DNA: TGTGCCAGCAGCAATACCGGACAATCCGGGGAGCTGTTTTTT. This chain links TRBV7-3 with TRBJ2-2; perhaps TRBD1 as D (5 bases). Germline V gene sequence: CDR1 SGHTA, CDR2 FQGTGA. The CDR3 contains 14 residues. The V end lost 5 bases, the J end lost 6 bases, and 13 bases lay between the germline ends.

The chain joins TRBV4-3 to TRBJ2-7, with 7 bases fitting TRBD2. The CDR3 extends over 16 amino acids. Trimming took 0 bases from V and 2 from J; bases not matched to a gene: 7. Germline CDR1 and CDR2: LGHNA and YSLEER. CDR3: CASSQDEASGTYEQYF. The CDR3 DNA reads as TGCGCCAGCAGCCAAGATGAGGCTAGCGGAACCTACGAGCAGTACTTC.

The V gene is TRBV2, the J gene TRBJ1-1; D remains ambiguous. CDR1 and CDR2 (germline): SNHLY, FYNNEI. This CDR3 contains 13 residues. V was pared by 8 bases and J by 0 bases, with 10 bases between. For the CDR3, the DNA is TGTGCCAGCGAGGCGGAGATGAACACTGAAGCTTTCTTT. It is translated as CASEAEMNTEAFF.

The chain has TRBV9 and TRBJ2-2, with no clear D. There are 15 residues in the CDR3. Germline CDR1 is SGDLS and CDR2 is YYNGEE. The ends were cut back, 1 base at V and 0 bases at J, with 7 bases in the middle. CDR3 nucleotides: TGTGCCAGCAGCGTAACAGTCGCGAACACCGGGGAGCTGTTTTTT. Translating it yields CASSVTVANTGELFF.

The chain is built from TRBV2 and TRBJ1-6, with TRBD1 as a possible D gene (5 bases). The CDR3 length is 17 residues. Germline CDR1 SNHLY, CDR2 FYNNEI. V lost 8 bases to trimming and J lost 6 bases, with 23 bases between them. In DNA, the CDR3 is TGTGCCAGCTTAGGGGCAGGGTATTTCCTCGGTAATTCACCCCTCCACTTT. Protein sequence: CASLGAGYFLGNSPLHF.

The chain links TRBV19 to TRBJ2-7, with TRBD2 identical over 10 bases. V gave up 8 bases and J gave up 5 bases; unmatched junction bases: 12. The germline CDR1 and CDR2 sequences are LNHDA and SQIVND (reference sequence). The CDR3 covers 15 residues. This CDR3 is CASQPGASGSNEQYF. CDR3 nucleotide sequence: TGTGCCAGTCAACCGGGGGCTAGCGGGAGTAACGAGCAGTACTTC.